This paragraph reports one T cell receptor beta chain. Its antigen remains unidentified. Within one base of it there is no much larger clone, and no base qualities were kept. Receptor libraries were prepared by the immunoSEQ multiplex PCR assay. For the multiplex PCR, a mixture combining 60 forward primers for TCR Vbeta segments and 13 reverse primers for TCR Jbeta segments was used. The CDR3 region of rearranged TCR beta genes was amplified from genomic DNA with a multiplex PCR assay. Amplified TCR beta libraries were sequenced as 87-base-pair reads on the Illumina HiSeq System. From the authors' description of their analysis: A later analysis tallied around 87 million unique TCR beta chains across the approximately 670 repertoires, and some 10 million of those chains were shared by two or more donors. Raw reads were error-corrected and collapsed into unique sequences by a nearest-neighbor algorithm in which closely related sequences were merged to remove PCR and sequencing errors. V, D and J gene segments were assigned by aligning CDR3 sequences to IMGT reference sequences. For a sequence to be retained, a match of at least six nucleotides to both a V gene segment and a J gene segment was required. A rearrangement was called productive if the CDR3 had no stop codons and remained in frame with V and J, and every other rearrangement was called non-productive. Following IMGT convention, CDR3 was defined as the stretch from the second conserved V-encoded cysteine up to the conserved J-encoded phenylalanine. Sequences without an unambiguous match to a single V gene segment were excluded from the earlier analysis of several hundred of the donors. An earlier analysis of under 750 of the donors called V segments functional above 56.7% productive rearrangements and segregating when the between-donor standard deviation exceeded 5%. To diagnose cytomegalovirus status from the catalog of TCR beta chain sequences, a statistical classification framework was built. In a later analysis, V and J genes were assigned by comparing TCR nucleotide sequences against IMGT/GENE-DB human TR gene sequences. A later analysis assigned CDR3 sequences and most-parsimonious VDJ recombination scenarios with the TCRdist pipeline. In a later analysis, each TCR beta chain was defined by its CDR3 amino acid sequence together with its V-gene family, and reads lacking a unique V-gene family were excluded. In a later analysis, some 600 highly shared, low-generation-probability nucleotide sequences were removed to address suspected cross-contamination and a sequencing artifact. In a later analysis, a clonal expansion index for each public chain was calculated from normalized within-repertoire ranks of inferred template counts. A later analysis computed generation probabilities with a VDJ recombination model fitted to out-of-frame rearrangements, and checked the results against IGoR. A later analysis scored TCR-TCR, TCR-HLA and TCR-CMV co-occurrence with hypergeometric tests, applying a repertoire-size bias correction to TCR pairs. In a later analysis, false discovery rates were estimated by permuting HLA or CMV assignments 20 times. In a later analysis, co-occurring TCRs were grouped with DBSCAN, and TCRdist sequence similarity was added when clustering was performed within HLA-allele-positive subsets. For co-occurrence clustering, repertoires with fewer than 30,000 or more than 120,000 public chains were excluded, along with five repertoires with anomalous nucleotide sharing. The source is immuneACCESS, and TCRdb retained only in-frame sequences with V and J called. Part of the clones is not carried over; for the studies checked, unresolved V genes explain less than half of this, and the remainder is unexplained. V, J and clone size are taken as reported in that table, and D and trimming were inferred from the DNA itself. The sample records 100,000 to 150,000 clones, 80% to 90% of which are singletons. Roughly 1.1% of the sample is in the top ten clones.

The V end loses 3 bases and the J end loses 3 bases, and a stretch of 18 bases separates them. From cysteine to phenylalanine, the CDR3 is 16 amino acids long. Just CDR3 DNA is preserved here, 48 bases in frame from base 1. CDR1 and CDR2, looked up from the germline V gene, are SGDLS and YYNGEE. This specimen belongs to a study of cytomegalovirus exposure and HLA in healthy donors (TCRdb year 2017). Background for the entire study: An earlier analysis of several hundred of the donors reported more than 250 Gb of sequence data and 120 million or so unique TCR beta sequences from around 200 million T cells. An early release covering about 600 HLA-typed donors comprised around 300 gigabases of sequencing data and roughly 86 million unique TCR sequences. Of the roughly 400 genotyped donors, about 80% fell in the genetic ancestry cluster associated with self-reported Caucasian donors. The aim of the study was to test whether cataloging public T cell receptors could identify signatures of past pathogen exposure. Using immunosequencing, the study profiled T cell repertoires from about 620 subjects and related those repertoires to cytomegalovirus serostatus. Along with the roughly 710-subject first cohort, a separate validation cohort of over a hundred different subjects was used. The study combined high-throughput TCR immunosequencing, statistical association of individual TCRs with disease status, and machine learning to predict cytomegalovirus infection status. A later analysis re-examined previously published TCR beta repertoires from more than 550 donors and added high-resolution HLA genotyping to investigate patterns of TCR occurrence. The later analysis used no new phenotypic data to find candidate immune exposures, relying instead on TCR beta sequences and their occurrence across donors. An earlier analysis of fewer than 700 of the donors applied high-throughput TCR beta sequencing to assess whether each TCR beta V gene segment acted as functional or pseudogenic. Donor age, sex, ethnicity and CMV serostatus were compiled alongside the repertoire data. Genome-wide SNP genotypes for about 60% of the 666 donors were used in a later genetic analysis, which treated that subset as a discovery cohort. All discovery cohort repertoires had been generated on a single sequencing platform. HLA typing covered class I and class II loci at four-digit resolution. The number of donors typed differed by locus, with roughly 620-630 for A, B, C, DRB1 and DQB1, roughly 520 for DQA1, 600 to 610 for DPA1, and 472 for DPB1. Roughly 5 DR-DQ haplotypes were handled as single units for association and clustering, since linkage in the cohort was strong. Among about 410 genotyped donors of the cohort, an average of roughly 230,000 unique TCR beta nucleotide sequences was sequenced per donor, of which 15% to 20% were non-productive. General findings and caveats noted by the study authors: The authors suggested that the approach could potentially be extended to other disease states and immunological phenotypes. About 17 rarely observed V segments, including chromosome 9 orphons, were excluded from the earlier analysis of approximately 500 of the donors because counts were too low. According to a later analysis, parvovirus B19, influenza, CMV and Epstein-Barr virus appeared linked to several top co-occurrence clusters. Linkage disequilibrium might explain the correlated functional status among segregating V segments, but an unknown experimental factor could not be ruled out. Compared with equally common non-associated chains, HLA-associated TCR beta chains in a later analysis were more clonally expanded and had lower generation probabilities. In a later analysis, more than 15,000 TCR beta sequences were associated with specific HLA alleles at a false discovery rate of 0.05. An earlier analysis of approximately 590 of the donors showed that most TCR beta V segments appeared in productive rearrangements either about 87% or about 30% of the time, which broadly matched IMGT annotations. The sequencing pipeline was judged likely to have produced a cluster of highly shared sequence variants as a technical artifact. This cohort had only TCR beta chains sequenced, and the lack of alpha or paired-chain data limited which features could be detected. Most TCR sequences were observed very rarely across donors, whereas some public TCRs were present in many individuals. The presence/absence analyses assumed that sequencing depth was roughly uniform across donors, and that assumption may not be true. The study gave a list of around 170 TCR beta chains associated with cytomegalovirus. A further reported finding was that TCR beta sequences accurately predicted the HLA-A and HLA-B alleles for most subjects in the first cohort. In a later analysis, TCR association rates were found to vary across HLA loci, with the most associated TCRs seen for DRB1 alleles and the fewest for HLA-C alleles. A few of the identified cytomegalovirus-associated TCR beta chains were confirmed in vitro to be specific for cytomegalovirus antigens. The classifier was reported to diagnose cytomegalovirus status with high specificity and sensitivity in both the original cohort and the validation cohort. The only immune exposure information available for the cohort was CMV serostatus. Compared with the 666-donor mean, donors in an Asian-associated ancestry cluster had fewer N-insertions in productive TCRs, according to a later genetic analysis. When HLA alleles, especially DR and DQ, strongly co-occurred, TCR associations were difficult to assign to individual alleles. Most CMV-associated TCR beta chains appeared to be HLA-restricted in a later analysis, and the HLA associations seemed to be driven largely by CMV exposure. Because HLA typing was missing for some donors at each locus, association tests included only the typed subset. Because the 87-base-pair reads could not distinguish some IMGT-functional V segments, including TRBV6-2 and TRBV6-3, those segments were excluded. V-gene and J-gene trimming of TCR beta chains was associated with a missense DCLRE1C variant in a later genetic analysis, and the association was replicated in an independent cohort.

The cohort was made up of 500 to 800 healthy bone marrow donors. All cohort members were sampled while nominally healthy, although unrecorded immune exposures were likely present. The donor was CMV seronegative and was included in the group of about 400 seronegative cohort members. Each donor provided a peripheral blood sample, and peripheral blood mononuclear cells were used for TCR beta sequencing. The Qiagen DNeasy Blood Extraction Kit was used to extract genomic DNA from the blood cell samples. The sequence links TRBV9 to TRBJ1-2; TRBD1 is a weak D gene call, 6 bases matching. The sequenced sample consisted of PBMCs. This receptor was taken from a woman in her twenties or thirties in good health and CMV-seronegative. The bases read TGTGCCAGCAGCGCCCGATTGACAGGCATCGACTATGGCTACACCTTC. It translates to CASSARLTGIDYGYTF.